This T cell receptor beta chain was captured in a study of lymphopenia after photon versus proton radiotherapy. This table comes from immunoSEQ multiplex PCR, and its TCRdb copy is limited to in-frame clones, with some not included. This sample has 30,000 or so clones, with 80% to 90% found just once. The germline V gene encodes CDR1 SGHDT and CDR2 YYEEEE. V was shortened by 2 bases and J by 8 bases, with 10 bases between the two germline ends. The CDR3 consists of 12 residues. Only a few counts were recorded for this clone. The sequence derives from a woman between 55 and 75 years old with cholangiocarcinoma. Some clones in this sample may be carry-over from other donors' samples. V is TRBV5-6 and J is TRBJ1-2; possibly TRBD1 for D (6 bases). This material consisted of peripheral blood, taken from a patient treated with proton-based radiotherapy. CDR3 in amino acids: CASSFAGGGYTF. CDR3 nucleotides: TGTGCCAGCAGCTTTGCGGGGGGCGGCTACACCTTC.